Below, one T cell receptor beta chain is given with its context. Its ends do not fully match the called genes, so a read error is possible. The source of the sample is a study of tumor and adjacent non-tumor tissue in lung cancer. A modified ARM-PCR protocol with three rounds of nested PCR amplified TCRbeta. TCRdb independently ran MiXCR on the multiplex PCR reads; one entry per CDR3 protein. The sample has about 110,000 distinct CDR3 sequences, roughly 80% seen once. Germline V gene sequence: CDR1 MGHRA, CDR2 YSYEKL. CDR3 size: 16 residues. This sample's RNA came from whole unsorted tissue. The V gene is TRBV4-1, the J gene TRBJ2-1; D call uncertain. Material: lung tumor tissue. The TCR comes from a woman aged 60-70 years with non-small cell lung cancer. This CDR3 reads CASSQEAVIYYNGQFF. In DNA, the CDR3 is TGCGCCAGCAGTCAAGAGGCAGTCATCTACTACAATGGGCAGTTCTTC.